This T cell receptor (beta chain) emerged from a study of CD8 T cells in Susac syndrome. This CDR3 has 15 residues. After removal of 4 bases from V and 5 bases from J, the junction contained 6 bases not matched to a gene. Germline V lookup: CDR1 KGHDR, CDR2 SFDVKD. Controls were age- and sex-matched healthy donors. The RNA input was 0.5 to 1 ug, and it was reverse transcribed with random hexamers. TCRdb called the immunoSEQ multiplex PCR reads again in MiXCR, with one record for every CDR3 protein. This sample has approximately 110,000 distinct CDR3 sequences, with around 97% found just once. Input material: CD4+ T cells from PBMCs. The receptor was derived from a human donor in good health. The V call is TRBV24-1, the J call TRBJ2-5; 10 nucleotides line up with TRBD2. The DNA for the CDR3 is TGTGCCACCAGTGAAACCGGGACTAGCGTTGAGACCCAGTACTTC. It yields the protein CATSETGTSVETQYF.